The rows below give T cell receptor beta chains drawn from one sample of a study of blood T cell repertoires in COVID-19. Profiling relied on immunoSEQ multiplex PCR, and the TCRdb table lists in-frame clones only, not all of them. Among approximately 9,600 clones listed, about 89% were seen once. Material for sequencing was peripheral blood. Source of these receptors: a human donor in a cohort sampled during active COVID-19. Each CDR3 is given with its conserved first and last residue. A D gene is named only where the DNA matches it firmly. A clone size is listed for some rows: how often the clone was seen (once, few, many), or a class if it is expanded.

length: 16
V: TRBV7-3
D: TRBD2
J: TRBJ2-1
size: .
CDR3: CASSLTLGGGRHEQFF
DNA: TGTGCCAGCAGCTTAACGTTAGGCGGGGGGCGGCATGAGCAGTTCTTC

length: 15
V: TRBV11-2
D: .
J: TRBJ2-7
size: .
CDR3: CASSFRGPPNYEQYF
DNA: TGTGCCAGCAGCTTTCGGGGTCCCCCCAACTACGAGCAGTACTTC

length: 14
V: TRBV5-4
D: .
J: TRBJ2-1
size: once
CDR3: CASSRQQGYNEQFF
DNA: TGTGCCAGCAGCCGACAACAGGGTTACAATGAGCAGTTCTTC

length: 14
V: TRBV5-1
D: TRBD2
J: TRBJ2-7
size: .
CDR3: CASSTGGGSYEQYF
DNA: TGCGCCAGCAGCACCGGCGGGGGCTCCTACGAGCAGTACTTC

length: 17
V: TRBV28
D: .
J: TRBJ1-3
size: few
CDR3: CASSFPGRVETGNTIYF
DNA: TGTGCCAGCAGTTTTCCGGGGAGGGTCGAGACTGGAAACACCATATATTTT

length: 19
V: TRBV7-2
D: TRBD1
J: TRBJ2-4
size: once
CDR3: CASSPHSGDRRAAKNIQYF
DNA: TGTGCCAGCAGCCCCCATAGTGGGGACAGGAGAGCGGCCAAAAACATTCAGTACTTC

length: 13
V: TRBV5-4
D: .
J: TRBJ2-7
size: .
CDR3: CASSLGQRDEQYF
DNA: TGTGCCAGCAGCTTGGGGCAGCGCGACGAGCAGTACTTC

length: 13
V: TRBV11-2
D: .
J: TRBJ1-1
size: .
CDR3: CASVRTSNTEAFF
DNA: TGTGCCAGCGTTAGAACGTCGAACACTGAAGCTTTCTTT

length: 13
V: TRBV12-3/TRBV12-4
D: .
J: TRBJ2-5
size: .
CDR3: CASSTSNGETQYF
DNA: .

length: 16
V: TRBV7-8
D: TRBD1
J: TRBJ2-1
size: .
CDR3: CASSFQGQGPYNEQFF
DNA: TGTGCCAGCAGCTTCCAAGGACAGGGCCCCTACAATGAGCAGTTCTTC

length: 15
V: TRBV19
D: .
J: TRBJ2-3
size: .
CDR3: CASSVHSLPTDTQYF
DNA: TGTGCCAGTAGTGTGCACAGCCTACCCACGGATACGCAGTATTTT

length: 14
V: TRBV5-1
D: .
J: TRBJ2-3
size: .
CDR3: CASSFKPGSDTQYF
DNA: TGCGCCAGCAGCTTCAAGCCGGGTTCCGATACGCAGTATTTT

length: 12
V: TRBV11-2
D: .
J: TRBJ1-2
size: .
CDR3: CASSGGGYGYTF
DNA: TGTGCCAGCAGCGGGGGGGGTTATGGCTACACCTTC

length: 16
V: TRBV7-2
D: TRBD1
J: TRBJ2-7
size: .
CDR3: CASSPPSGQGKAEQYF
DNA: TGTGCCAGCAGCCCACCCTCAGGACAGGGGAAGGCCGAGCAGTACTTC

length: 15
V: TRBV9
D: TRBD1
J: TRBJ2-7
size: once
CDR3: CASSGYGTGGNEQYF
DNA: TGTGCCAGCAGCGGTTACGGGACAGGGGGCAACGAGCAGTACTTC

length: 18
V: TRBV5-1
D: TRBD1
J: TRBJ2-5
size: .
CDR3: CASSLTIITTGGGKTQYF
DNA: TGCGCCAGCAGCCTAACAATAATAACGACAGGGGGCGGAAAGACCCAGTACTTC

length: 16
V: TRBV7-9
D: .
J: TRBJ2-7
size: .
CDR3: CASSPTQTGPFYEQYF
DNA: TGTGCCAGCAGCCCAACCCAGACAGGACCGTTTTACGAGCAGTACTTC

length: 13
V: TRBV30
D: .
J: TRBJ2-1
size: .
CDR3: CAWSGEGWNEQFF
DNA: TGTGCCTGGAGTGGTGAGGGCTGGAATGAGCAGTTCTTC

length: 15
V: TRBV5-1
D: TRBD2
J: TRBJ2-1
size: .
CDR3: CASSFAGGPMNEQFF
DNA: TGCGCCAGCAGCTTTGCGGGGGGGCCAATGAATGAGCAGTTCTTC

length: 13
V: TRBV7-9
D: .
J: TRBJ1-2
size: .
CDR3: CASSLGPLYGYTF
DNA: TGTGCCAGCAGCTTGGGGCCTCTCTATGGCTACACCTTC

length: 15
V: TRBV5-1
D: TRBD1
J: TRBJ2-7
size: .
CDR3: CASSLDGQGVHEQYF
DNA: TGCGCCAGCAGCTTGGATGGACAGGGAGTCCACGAGCAGTACTTC

length: 16
V: TRBV6-5
D: .
J: TRBJ1-4
size: .
CDR3: CASSYSSRVANEKLFF
DNA: TGTGCCAGCAGTTACTCCAGCAGGGTAGCTAATGAAAAACTGTTTTTT

length: 15
V: TRBV6-5
D: .
J: TRBJ2-1
size: .
CDR3: CASSLDKSSYNEQFF
DNA: TGTGCCAGCAGTTTGGACAAAAGCTCCTACAATGAGCAGTTCTTC

length: 13
V: TRBV5-4
D: .
J: TRBJ2-7
size: .
CDR3: CASSLGSSYEQYF
DNA: TGTGCCAGCAGCTTGGGCAGTTCCTACGAGCAGTACTTC

length: 14
V: TRBV9
D: TRBD1
J: TRBJ2-7
size: .
CDR3: CASSVLDRGYEQYF
DNA: TGTGCCAGCAGCGTTCTCGACAGGGGGTACGAGCAGTACTTC

length: 15
V: TRBV5-1
D: TRBD2
J: TRBJ2-7
size: .
CDR3: CASSYLAGGRDEQYF
DNA: TGCGCCAGCAGCTATTTAGCGGGGGGCAGGGACGAGCAGTACTTC

length: 13
V: TRBV19
D: .
J: TRBJ1-5
size: .
CDR3: CASSQGLNQPQHF
DNA: TGTGCCAGTAGCCAGGGTCTTAATCAGCCCCAGCATTTT

length: 16
V: TRBV9
D: .
J: TRBJ2-1
size: once
CDR3: CASSLAGAVSYNEQFF
DNA: TGTGCCAGCAGCCTCGCGGGGGCGGTATCCTACAATGAGCAGTTCTTC

length: 16
V: TRBV7-3
D: TRBD2
J: TRBJ2-3
size: few
CDR3: CASSRGTSGERDTQYF
DNA: TGTGCCAGCAGTCGGGGGACTAGCGGGGAGAGAGATACGCAGTATTTT

length: 12
V: TRBV6-1
D: .
J: TRBJ1-1
size: .
CDR3: CASSEVLTEAFF
DNA: TGTGCCAGCAGTGAAGTCTTGACTGAAGCTTTCTTT

length: 13
V: TRBV29-1
D: .
J: TRBJ2-7
size: .
CDR3: CSVTGTDFYEQYF
DNA: TGCAGCGTGACCGGGACTGATTTCTACGAGCAGTACTTC

length: 14
V: TRBV3-1/TRBV3-2
D: .
J: TRBJ2-3
size: .
CDR3: CASSSGPQRDTQYF
DNA: TGTGCCAGCAGCTCCGGCCCTCAGCGCGATACGCAGTATTTT

length: 16
V: TRBV5-8
D: .
J: TRBJ1-5
size: few
CDR3: CASSRWNGDTNQPQHF
DNA: TGTGCCAGCAGCCGCTGGAACGGGGACACAAATCAGCCCCAGCATTTT

length: 13
V: TRBV15
D: .
J: TRBJ1-5
size: .
CDR3: CATSRDRIQPQHF
DNA: TGTGCCACCAGCAGAGATCGTATTCAGCCCCAGCATTTT

length: 15
V: TRBV14
D: .
J: TRBJ1-4
size: .
CDR3: CASSHTGGLGEKLFF
DNA: TGTGCCAGCAGCCATACCGGGGGGTTGGGCGAAAAACTGTTTTTT

length: 16
V: TRBV19
D: TRBD2
J: TRBJ2-3
size: .
CDR3: CASSIDLRGATDTQYF
DNA: TGTGCCAGTAGTATAGATCTGCGGGGGGCCACAGATACGCAGTATTTT

length: 15
V: TRBV6-1
D: .
J: TRBJ1-1
size: once
CDR3: CASSEGGIGSTEAFF
DNA: TGTGCCAGCAGTGAAGGAGGGATAGGAAGCACTGAAGCTTTCTTT

length: 14
V: TRBV6-6
D: .
J: TRBJ1-5
size: .
CDR3: CASSSRVANQPQHF
DNA: TGTGCCAGCAGTTCCAGGGTAGCAAATCAGCCCCAGCATTTT

length: 15
V: TRBV3-1/TRBV3-2
D: TRBD1
J: TRBJ1-2
size: .
CDR3: CASSLAGTANYGYTF
DNA: TGTGCCAGCAGCCTTGCCGGGACAGCTAACTATGGCTACACCTTC

length: 12
V: TRBV28
D: .
J: TRBJ1-6
size: .
CDR3: CASSSEDLPLHF
DNA: TGTGCCAGCAGTTCTGAGGATCTCCCCCTCCACTTT

length: 12
V: TRBV12-2
D: .
J: TRBJ1-5
size: .
CDR3: CASRLLPVAQHF
DNA: TGTGCAAGTCGCCTTCTTCCGGTGGCCCAGCATTTT

length: 16
V: TRBV11-2
D: TRBD1
J: TRBJ2-7
size: .
CDR3: CASSLAPGTGIYEQYF
DNA: TGTGCCAGCAGCTTAGCCCCGGGGACAGGGATTTACGAGCAGTACTTC

length: 14
V: TRBV2
D: TRBD2
J: TRBJ2-1
size: .
CDR3: CASSASGPYNEQFF
DNA: TGTGCCAGCAGCGCTAGCGGCCCCTACAATGAGCAGTTCTTC

length: 15
V: TRBV6-5
D: .
J: TRBJ2-3
size: .
CDR3: CASSPFESSTDTQYF
DNA: TGTGCCAGCAGCCCCTTCGAGTCTAGCACAGATACGCAGTATTTT

length: 14
V: TRBV5-1
D: .
J: TRBJ2-2
size: .
CDR3: CASSLGQYTGELFF
DNA: TGCGCCAGCAGCTTAGGACAGTACACCGGGGAGCTGTTTTTT

length: 14
V: TRBV5-1
D: TRBD1
J: TRBJ1-1
size: .
CDR3: CASSKEGAGTEAFF
DNA: TGCGCCAGCAGTAAGGAGGGGGCAGGGACTGAAGCTTTCTTT

length: 15
V: TRBV19
D: TRBD1
J: TRBJ1-2
size: .
CDR3: CASSSGKTGRYGYTF
DNA: TGTGCCAGTAGTTCCGGCAAGACAGGGAGGTATGGCTACACCTTC

length: 17
V: TRBV5-1
D: .
J: TRBJ2-7
size: few
CDR3: CASSLGGSGGSGYEQYF
DNA: TGCGCCAGCAGCTTGGGAGGCTCTGGGGGTAGCGGTTACGAGCAGTACTTC

length: 15
V: TRBV3-1/TRBV3-2
D: TRBD1
J: TRBJ1-6
size: .
CDR3: CASSQQGALDSPLHF
DNA: TGTGCCAGCAGCCAACAGGGGGCGCTTGATTCACCCCTCCACTTT

length: 15
V: TRBV5-1
D: .
J: TRBJ1-1
size: .
CDR3: CASSSTGQQNTEAFF
DNA: TGCGCCAGCAGCTCGACTGGACAGCAGAACACTGAAGCTTTCTTT

length: 16
V: TRBV9
D: TRBD2
J: TRBJ2-1
size: .
CDR3: CASSAAGTTSYNEQFF
DNA: TGTGCCAGCAGCGCCGCCGGGACTACCTCCTACAATGAGCAGTTCTTC